The next 18 T cell receptor beta chains were all read from a single sample in a study of cytomegalovirus exposure and HLA in healthy donors. Amplification used 60 Vbeta primers and 13 Jbeta primers. Here immunoSEQ multiplex PCR was the method, and the copy in TCRdb shows in-frame clones only, minus some. The data show about 80,000 clones, with around 62% seen just once and approximately 4% held by the top ten. Sample: PBMCs. The receptors were sampled from a male donor in good health and CMV-seropositive.

The J gene is TRBJ2-1, the V gene TRBV4-3; 9 positions match TRBD1. The CDR3 covers 16 residues. After removal of 4 bases from V and 4 bases from J, the junction contained 8 bases not matched to a gene. Germline lookup yields CDR1 LGHNA and CDR2 YSLEER. The CDR3 is CASSRSGTGSYNEQFF. Here the CDR3 DNA reads TGCGCCAGCAGCCGCTCCGGGACAGGGTCTTACAATGAGCAGTTCTTC.

This clone was counted a few times. The gene calls are TRBV28 and TRBJ1-5, with D perhaps matching TRBD1 (5 bases). The CDR3 spans 14 residues. CDR1 and CDR2 (germline): MDHEN, SYDVKM. V was cut by 6 bases and J by 3 bases, with 12 bases left in between. The CDR3 region is CASRAGGSNQPQHF. DNA of the CDR3: TGTGCCAGCAGAGCCGGGGGGTCCAATCAGCCCCAGCATTTT.

The chain has TRBV19 and TRBJ2-5, with TRBD2 matching over 16 bases. CDR3 length equals 17 residues. CDR1 and CDR2 from the germline V gene are LNHDA and SQIVND (reference sequence). The trim removed 3 bases at V and 5 bases at J, leaving 6 bases unmatched. For the CDR3, the DNA is TGTGCCAGTAGTATGGAAGGGGGACTAGCGGGAGGGGAGACCCAGTACTTC. Protein product: CASSMEGGLAGGETQYF.

There are many counts of this clone. This chain joins TRBV7-9 and TRBJ2-5; maybe TRBD2 (5 bases). Trimming took 0 bases from V and 3 from J, leaving 11 bases between them. This CDR3 spans 15 amino acids. Per the germline V gene, CDR1 is SEHNR and CDR2 is FQNEAQ (reference sequence). CDR3 loop: CASSLAGDGKETQYF. The CDR3 DNA sequence: TGTGCCAGCAGCTTAGCGGGAGACGGAAAAGAGACCCAGTACTTC.

Only a few counts were recorded for this clone. This chain joins TRBV28 and TRBJ2-1; D is perhaps TRBD1 (6 bases). This CDR3 contains 13 residues. Trimming cost V 7 bases and J 12 bases, with 19 bases left between them. Germline V gene sequence: CDR1 MDHEN, CDR2 SYDVKM. The CDR3 region is CASTTGPTRAQFF. Here the CDR3 DNA reads TGTGCCAGCACTACAGGGCCTACACGTGCGCAGTTCTTC.

DNA of the CDR3: TGTGCCAGCAGGTGGGCAACCGGGACTTCTAACTATGGCTACACCTTC. Its translation: CASRWATGTSNYGYTF. The rearrangement uses TRBV7-2 and TRBJ1-2, with a weak D call TRBD1 (5 bases). V lost 6 bases, J lost 0 bases, and 17 bases lay in between. In germline, CDR1 is SGHTA, CDR2 FQGNSA. The CDR3 is made up of 16 amino acids.

The chain combines TRBV4-1 with TRBJ1-5, with 9 bases lining up with TRBD1. Trimming cost V 5 bases and J 5 bases; bases outside gene matches: 1. CDR3 size: 13 residues. CDR1 is MGHRA and CDR2 is YSYEKL in the germline V gene. CDR3 sequence reads: CASSWDRDQPQHF. The CDR3 region has the DNA TGCGCCAGCAGCTGGGACAGGGATCAGCCCCAGCATTTT.

This chain joins TRBV11-1 and TRBJ2-2, with TRBD1 matching over 7 bases. V shed 2 bases, J shed 5 bases, and the junction held 2 bases outside the gene matches. CDR1 SGHAT and CDR2 FQDESV come from the germline V gene (reference sequence). The length of the CDR3 is 14 residues. The CDR3 protein is CASSLTGETGELFF. The CDR3 region has the DNA TGTGCCAGCAGCTTAACAGGGGAGACCGGGGAGCTGTTTTTT. The full variable domain, with the rest looked up from reference TRBV11-1 and TRBJ2-2, is EAEVAQSPRYKITEKSQAVAFWCDPISGHATLYWYRQILGQGPELLVQFQDESVVDDSQLPKDRFSAERLKGVDSTLKIQPAELGDSAMYLCASSLTGETGELFFGEGSRLTVL.

The chain recombines TRBV30 with TRBJ2-7; D possibly corresponds to TRBD2 (6 bases). The CDR3 spans 13 residues. Germline CDR1 reads GTSNPN; CDR2 reads SVGIG (reference sequence). The V and J ends lost 6 bases and 3 bases respectively, with 15 bases between them. CDR3 in DNA: TGTGCCTGCGCCCCGGGGGATTTCTACGAGCAGTACTTC. It encodes CACAPGDFYEQYF.

This chain uses TRBV5-6 with TRBJ1-1; D is perhaps TRBD1 (5 bases). V was shortened by 4 bases and J by 6 bases, with 7 bases between the two germline ends. Germline CDR1 is SGHDT and CDR2 is YYEEEE. The length of the CDR3 is 11 residues. The CDR3 nucleotides are TGTGCCAGCAGCGTGGGGCCTGAAGCTTTCTTT. Encoded protein: CASSVGPEAFF.

The gene calls are TRBV5-1 and TRBJ2-5; 9 bases are a match to TRBD2. The V gene's germline CDR1 is SGHRS and CDR2 YFSETQ. The J segment lost 5 bases and the V segment lost 5 bases, leaving 7 bases of the junction unmatched. The CDR3 extends over 14 amino acids. CDR3 amino acids: CASRPSGEGETQYF. The CDR3 nucleotides are TGCGCCAGCAGGCCTAGCGGGGAGGGGGAGACCCAGTACTTC.

J is TRBJ1-1 and V is TRBV30; D not certain. Germline assignment: CDR1 GTSNPN and CDR2 SVGIG (reference sequence). The CDR3 consists of 14 residues. Trimming stripped 0 bases from V and 0 bases from J, with 8 bases between. The CDR3 loop is CAWSVRALNTEAFF. The CDR3 DNA sequence: TGTGCCTGGAGTGTACGAGCTTTGAACACTGAAGCTTTCTTT.

This sequence joins TRBV7-6 and TRBJ1-4; no definite D call. Germline values: CDR1 SGHVS, CDR2 FNYEAQ. Trimming took 1 base from V and 5 from J, leaving 8 bases between them. CDR3 length: 14 amino acids. CDR3 amino acids: CASSLGGPNEKLFF. The CDR3 DNA reads TGTGCCAGCAGCTTAGGCGGCCCGAATGAAAAACTGTTTTTT.

This rearrangement joins TRBV30 to TRBJ2-7, with 8 positions matching TRBD2. The CDR3 extends over 17 amino acids. After removal of 0 bases from V and 5 bases from J, the junction contained 15 bases not matched to a gene. Germline-derived CDR1 and CDR2 are GTSNPN and SVGIG (reference sequence). The CDR3 loop reads CAWSVLGSGTTRNEQYF. CDR3 sequence (DNA): TGTGCCTGGAGTGTACTGGGTAGCGGGACAACTCGGAACGAGCAGTACTTC.

Only a few counts were recorded for this clone. The rearrangement links TRBV6-5 to TRBJ2-3; D is ambiguous. Per germline, CDR1 MNHEY and CDR2 SVGAGI. V lost 7 bases and J lost 0, with 8 bases in between. The CDR3 is 13 residues long. This CDR3 reads CASTDSSTDTQYF. The CDR3 nucleotides read TGTGCCAGCACAGATTCTAGCACAGATACGCAGTATTTT.

This clone was observed once. This chain uses TRBV5-1 with TRBJ2-1; possibly TRBD2 for D (6 bases). Trimming took off 3 bases at V and 13 bases at J, with 14 bases between the two ends. The CDR3 consists of 12 residues. Germline CDR1 and CDR2: SGHRS and YFSETQ. The CDR3 DNA sequence: TGCGCCAGCAGCTCGTCTAGCGCCCCCCAGTTCTTC. Translated, it gives CASSSSSAPQFF.

As concerns this clone: Just one base apart from a much larger clone, this may be a read error. This CDR3 reads CASSIDHGSNQPQHF. The CDR3 coding sequence is TGTGCCAGTAGTATAGATCACGGTAGCAATCAGCCCCAGCATTTT. V gene TRBV19 combines with J gene TRBJ1-5; D not certain. The CDR3 length is 15 residues. Germline values: CDR1 LNHDA, CDR2 SQIVND (reference sequence). Trimming removed 0 bases at V and 0 bases at J, with 6 bases between.

The chain is built from TRBV30 and TRBJ1-1, with a weak D call TRBD1 (5 bases). The germline CDR1 and CDR2 sequences are GTSNPN and SVGIG (reference sequence). The V and J ends lost 0 bases and 1 base respectively, with 9 bases between them. The CDR3 totals 14 residues. The CDR3 region is CAWSVGQGNTEAFF. CDR3 in DNA: TGTGCCTGGAGTGTAGGGCAGGGGAACACTGAAGCTTTCTTT.